This passage covers 26 T cell receptor beta chains from one sample sequenced in a study of blood T cells in healthy people across ages. Primed by a sample-barcoded 5' primer and a J-beta primer mix, a second PCR proceeded for roughly 7 to 11 cycles. MiXCR, run by TCRdb on the 5' RACE reads, gives a single entry per CDR3 protein. The sample includes more than 1,400,000 distinct CDR3 sequences, roughly 40% of them seen just once. Material for sequencing was blood. These TCRs come from a young woman in good health.

The chain has TRBV2 and TRBJ2-7, with D possibly being TRBD1 or TRBD2 (5 bases each). The CDR3 runs 13 residues. Trimming removed 6 bases at V and 0 bases at J, with 9 bases between. The germline CDR1 and CDR2 sequences are SNHLY and FYNNEI. The DNA of the CDR3 is TGTGCCAGCAGAAGGGACCACTCCTACGAGCAGTACTTC. It specifies CASRRDHSYEQYF. Looking up the rest from reference TRBV2 and TRBJ2-7 gives the full variable domain: EPEVTQTPSHQVTQMGQEVILRCVPISNHLYFYWYRQILGQKVEFLVSFYNNEISEKSEIFDDQFSVERPDGSNFTLKIRSTKLEDSAMYFCASRRDHSYEQYFGPGTRLTVT.

The rearrangement joins TRBV25-1 to TRBJ2-3; 14 bases map to TRBD2. This CDR3 has 16 residues. Germline V gene data show CDR1 as MGHDK and CDR2 as SYGVNS. With 8 bases clipped from V and 2 bases from J, the junction kept 6 bases outside the gene matches. CDR3 coding DNA: TGTGCCAGCGCAGGACTAGCGGGGGGCCACACAGATACGCAGTATTTT. It yields the protein CASAGLAGGHTDTQYF.

This chain joins TRBV2 and TRBJ2-5; the D gene could be TRBD1 or TRBD2 (5 bases each). Germline V gene data show CDR1 as SNHLY and CDR2 as FYNNEI. With 3 bases removed from V and 12 bases from J, the gap between germline ends came to 17 bases. The CDR3 has 13 amino acids. The CDR3 reads CASSEALAGLEYF. For the CDR3, the DNA is TGTGCCAGCAGTGAGGCCCTAGCAGGGTTAGAGTACTTC.

This clonotype was detected a few times. The rearrangement links TRBV5-1 to TRBJ2-7; 10 nucleotides match TRBD2. The junction had 5 bases not matched to a gene; V was cut back by 0 bases and J by 5 bases. The CDR3 is made up of 15 amino acids. Germline values: CDR1 SGHRS, CDR2 YFSETQ. This chain's CDR3 is CASSLALAGGDEQYF. The DNA for the CDR3 is TGCGCCAGCAGCTTGGCCTTAGCGGGAGGAGACGAGCAGTACTTC.

The chain recombines TRBV30 with TRBJ2-7, with 7 bases fitting TRBD1. CDR3 size: 14 residues. The V gene end was trimmed by 5 bases and the J gene end by 4 bases; junction bases not matched to a gene: 11. CDR1 and CDR2 (germline): GTSNPN, SVGIG (reference sequence). The CDR3 protein is CAWGRDSSLYEQYF. CDR3 DNA sequence: TGTGCCTGGGGCAGGGACAGTTCCTTATACGAGCAGTACTTC.

This clonotype was detected many times. This chain links TRBV10-3 with TRBJ2-6; D is unresolved. V shed 6 bases and J shed 1 base, with 4 bases lying between them. Germline V gene sequence: CDR1 ENHRY, CDR2 SYGVKD. This CDR3 has 13 residues. The DNA for the CDR3 is TGTGCCATCAGCCAGTCTGGGGCCAACGTCCTGACTTTC. Its translation: CAISQSGANVLTF.

In regard to this clonotype: The junction does not match germline at one end; this may be a read error. This rearrangement joins TRBV7-2 to TRBJ2-3; no clear D. The V gene's germline CDR1 is SGHTA and CDR2 FQGNSA. The CDR3 has 15 amino acids. In DNA, the CDR3 is TGTGCCTGCAGCTCACTCGGGTTTGGCACAGATACGCAGTATTTT. Its translation is CACSSLGFGTDTQYF.

This rearrangement joins TRBV9 to TRBJ2-1; 7 nucleotides line up with TRBD2. Germline CDR1 and CDR2: SGDLS and YYNGEE. This CDR3 spans 14 amino acids. V shed 0 bases, J shed 7 bases, and the junction held 4 bases outside the gene matches. Here the CDR3 DNA reads TGTGCCAGCAGCGTAGTCCTAGCGGAGAATGAGCAGTTCTTC. Translating gives CASSVVLAENEQFF.

The rearrangement uses TRBV10-3 and TRBJ1-1; 9 positions match TRBD1. The V and J ends lost 4 bases and 3 bases, in that order; junction bases with no gene match: 9. Germline loops: CDR1 ENHRY, CDR2 SYGVKD. The CDR3 covers 16 residues. The CDR3 loop is CAISGGPTGGDTEAFF. The DNA for the CDR3 is TGTGCCATCAGTGGGGGCCCGACAGGGGGAGACACTGAAGCTTTCTTT.

The V gene is TRBV7-9, the J gene TRBJ1-2; maybe TRBD1 (6 bases). Germline CDR1 is SEHNR and CDR2 is FQNEAQ (reference sequence). V was shortened by 5 bases and J by 2 bases, with 15 bases between the two germline ends. The CDR3 covers 15 residues. This CDR3 reads CASSIGQNLNYGYTF. CDR3 nucleotides: TGTGCCAGCAGCATCGGACAGAACTTAAACTATGGCTACACCTTC.

This rearrangement joins TRBV29-1 to TRBJ2-2; perhaps D is TRBD1 or TRBD2 (5 bases each). V shed 3 bases and J shed 2 bases, with 10 bases lying between them. Germline V gene data show CDR1 as SQVTM and CDR2 as ANQGSEA. The CDR3 sequence is 14 residues long. Here the CDR3 reads CSVEGRDNTGELFF. The CDR3 coding sequence is TGCAGCGTTGAGGGCAGGGACAACACCGGGGAGCTGTTTTTT.

The rearrangement uses TRBV4-1 and TRBJ2-1; unclear D gene. Per germline, CDR1 MGHRA and CDR2 YSYEKL. This CDR3 contains 13 residues. V was trimmed by 3 bases and J by 6 bases, leaving 9 bases between them. CDR3 sequence: CASSHLQFNEQFF. The CDR3, as DNA: TGCGCCAGCAGCCATCTCCAATTCAATGAGCAGTTCTTC.

The rearrangement links TRBV25-1 to TRBJ2-7; 7 bases agree with TRBD1. Per germline, CDR1 MGHDK and CDR2 SYGVNS. Trimming cost V 5 bases and J 7 bases; bases outside gene matches: 11. This CDR3 comprises 14 residues. The CDR3 sequence: CASSMTGTVGEQYF. As DNA, the CDR3 is TGTGCCAGCAGTATGACAGGGACCGTAGGGGAGCAGTACTTC.

This clonotype was seen a handful of times. This chain connects TRBV5-1 to TRBJ2-5; possibly TRBD1 or TRBD2 for D (5 bases each). The CDR3 is made up of 15 amino acids. The V end lost 1 base, the J end lost 5 bases, and 15 bases lay between the germline ends. Germline CDR1 and CDR2: SGHRS and YFSETQ. The CDR3 loop is CASSLRGAGSETQYF. The CDR3 coding sequence is TGCGCCAGCAGCTTGCGGGGAGCAGGGTCGGAGACCCAGTACTTC.

This rearrangement joins TRBV5-1 to TRBJ1-1; 7 positions agree with TRBD1. The CDR3 length is 15 residues. From germline, CDR1 is SGHRS and CDR2 YFSETQ. Germline trimming cut 4 bases from V and 0 bases from J; bases unmatched to any gene: 6. CDR3 region: CASSERTGVNTEAFF. CDR3 DNA: TGCGCCAGCAGCGAGAGGACAGGAGTGAACACTGAAGCTTTCTTT.

The rearrangement uses TRBV10-2 and TRBJ2-7; possible D gene TRBD2, 6 bases. The CDR3 is made up of 15 amino acids. Germline V gives CDR1 WSHSY, CDR2 SAAADI. V lost 6 bases, J lost 7 bases, and 22 bases lay in between. The CDR3 is CASRVAAPEGGEQYF. For the CDR3, the DNA is TGCGCCAGCAGGGTAGCGGCTCCCGAAGGTGGAGAGCAGTACTTC.

The chain employs TRBV6-6 and TRBJ2-1, with D possibly being TRBD2 (5 bases). The DNA matches TRBJ2-7 better at its end, which makes the J call doubtful. The germline V gene encodes CDR1 MNHNY and CDR2 SVGAGI (reference sequence). This CDR3 region has 15 residues. CDR3 DNA: TGTGCCAGCAGTTACCAGCGGAGCTCCTACAATGAGCAGTACTTC. The encoded protein is CASSYQRSSYNEQYF.

This clonotype was counted a few times. The rearrangement links TRBV12-3 or TRBV12-4 to TRBJ2-4, with D perhaps assigned TRBD1 or TRBD2 (5 bases each). V was cut by 6 bases and J by 3 bases, with 18 bases left in between. This CDR3 spans 16 amino acids. In nucleotides, the CDR3 is TGTGCCAGCAGAACGGGACGGGCTTTTGTCAAAAACATTCAGTACTTC. This translates into CASRTGRAFVKNIQYF.

The rearrangement joins TRBV4-1 to TRBJ1-3; D perhaps matches TRBD1 (6 bases). The CDR3 has 17 residues. Germline lookup yields CDR1 MGHRA and CDR2 YSYEKL. Trimming left V 3 bases short and J 5 bases short, with 20 bases between. This CDR3 is CASSHPNQGPLRNTIYF. CDR3 nucleotide sequence: TGCGCCAGCAGCCACCCTAATCAGGGGCCACTGCGAAACACCATATATTTT.

The chain joins TRBV6-6 to TRBJ1-3; 9 bases fit TRBD1. Germline CDR1 is MNHNY and CDR2 is SVGAGI (reference sequence). The V and J ends lost 6 bases and 4 bases, in that order; junction bases with no gene match: 7. The length of the CDR3 is 15 residues. This CDR3 is CASRMAGTGGNTIYF. For the CDR3, the DNA is TGTGCCAGCAGGATGGCCGGGACAGGGGGAAACACCATATATTTT.

This clonotype came up a few times. CDR3 loop: CASSQERRVYGYTF. The CDR3 region has the DNA TGTGCCAGCAGCCAAGAACGACGGGTATATGGCTACACCTTC. The chain couples TRBV3-1 to TRBJ1-2, with D unresolved. V was trimmed by 0 bases and J by 5 bases, leaving 10 bases between them. This CDR3 comprises 14 residues. Germline V lookup: CDR1 LGHDT, CDR2 YNNKEL (reference sequence).

This clonotype was seen a few times. V gene TRBV12-3 or TRBV12-4 combines with J gene TRBJ2-5; D possibly matches TRBD1 or TRBD2 (6 bases each). Matching the DNA end better, TRBJ2-7 makes the J call doubtful. This CDR3 contains 13 residues. In DNA form, the CDR3 reads TGTGCCGGCCTCGGGGGCCCAGAGAACGAGCAGTACTTC. It specifies CAGLGGPENEQYF.

The genes are TRBV29-1 and TRBJ2-1, with TRBD2 matching over 12 bases. Germline V gene data show CDR1 as SQVTM and CDR2 as ANQGSEA. The length of the CDR3 is 15 residues. V shed 5 bases, J shed 6 bases, and the junction held 8 bases outside the gene matches. CDR3 sequence reads: CSVSLAGGPGNEQFF. The CDR3 region has the DNA TGCAGCGTTTCGCTAGCGGGGGGGCCCGGCAATGAGCAGTTCTTC.

This chain links TRBV28 with TRBJ1-5, with TRBD1 identical over 7 bases. The germline V gene has CDR1 MDHEN and CDR2 SYDVKM. CDR3 length equals 15 residues. The trim removed 6 bases at V and 0 bases at J, leaving 5 bases unmatched. CDR3 DNA: TGTGCCAGCAGGCTTAGACAGGGTAGCAATCAGCCCCAGCATTTT. It specifies CASRLRQGSNQPQHF.

The sample holds many counts of this clonotype. CDR3 coding DNA: TGTGCCAGCAGCTTAGGGCTAGCGGGAGGGTATAACTACGAGCAGTACTTC. This gives the protein CASSLGLAGGYNYEQYF. The chain uses TRBV7-8 and TRBJ2-7, with 12 bases identical to TRBD2. This CDR3 is built from 17 residues. V lost 1 base and J lost 3; bases outside the gene matches: 7. CDR1 and CDR2 (germline): SGHVS, FQNEAQ.

This clonotype was seen only once. The chain carries TRBV5-4 and TRBJ2-3; 9 positions agree with TRBD2. This CDR3 region has 18 residues. Unmatched junction bases numbered 15, after V lost 3 bases and J lost 4 bases. Germline V CDR1 and CDR2: SGHNT, YYREEE (reference sequence). The DNA for the CDR3 is TGTGCCAGCAGCTCTAAAGACAGGACTAGCGCGAGAGCAGATACGCAGTATTTT. It translates to CASSSKDRTSARADTQYF.